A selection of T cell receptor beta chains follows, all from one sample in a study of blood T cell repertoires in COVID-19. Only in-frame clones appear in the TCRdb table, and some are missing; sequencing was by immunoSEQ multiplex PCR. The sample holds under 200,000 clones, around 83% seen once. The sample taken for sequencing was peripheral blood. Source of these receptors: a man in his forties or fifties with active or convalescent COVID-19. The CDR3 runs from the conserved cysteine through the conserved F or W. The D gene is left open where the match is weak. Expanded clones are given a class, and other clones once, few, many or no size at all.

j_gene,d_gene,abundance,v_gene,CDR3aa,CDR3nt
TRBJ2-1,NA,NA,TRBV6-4,CASSPGPYNEQFF,TGTGCCAGCAGTCCAGGGCCCTACAATGAGCAGTTCTTC
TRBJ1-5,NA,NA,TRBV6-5,CASRVQGVEQPQHF,TGTGCCAGCAGGGTACAGGGAGTAGAGCAGCCCCAGCATTTT
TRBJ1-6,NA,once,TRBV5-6,CASSFQFSPLHF,TGTGCCAGCAGCTTTCAGTTTTCACCCCTCCACTTT
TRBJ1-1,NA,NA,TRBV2,CASSVAAANTEAFF,TGTGCCAGCAGTGTCGCGGCAGCGAACACTGAAGCTTTCTTT
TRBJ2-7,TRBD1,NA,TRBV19,CASSNPGQGALWEQYF,TGTGCCAGTAGTAACCCGGGACAGGGGGCGCTGTGGGAGCAGTACTTC
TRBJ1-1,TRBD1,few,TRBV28,CASSPPDRGGAAFF,TGTGCCAGCAGCCCTCCGGACAGGGGCGGAGCAGCTTTCTTT
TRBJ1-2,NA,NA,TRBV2,CASSEMGGNYGYTF,TGTGCCAGCAGTGAAATGGGGGGAAACTATGGCTACACCTTC
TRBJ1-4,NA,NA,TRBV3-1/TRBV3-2,CASSPRTVGTNEKLFF,TGTGCCAGCAGCCCTAGGACAGTTGGAACTAATGAAAAACTGTTTTTT
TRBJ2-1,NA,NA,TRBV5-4,CASSLGQSSYNEQFF,TGTGCCAGCAGCTTGGGACAAAGCTCCTACAATGAGCAGTTCTTC
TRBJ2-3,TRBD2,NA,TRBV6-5,CASIGGGPANTQYF,TGTGCCAGCATTGGCGGGGGGCCCGCAAATACGCAGTATTTT
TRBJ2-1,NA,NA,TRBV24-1,CATSDLVADYNEQFF,TGTGCCACCAGTGATTTGGTGGCGGATTACAATGAGCAGTTCTTC
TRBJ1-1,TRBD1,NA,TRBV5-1,CASSLQGVTEAFF,TGCGCCAGCAGCCTACAGGGGGTAACTGAAGCTTTCTTT
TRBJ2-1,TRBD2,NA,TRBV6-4,CASSASGYNEQFF,TGTGCCAGTTCGGCTAGCGGGTACAATGAGCAGTTCTTC
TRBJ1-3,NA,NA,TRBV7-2,CASSMMVTAGNTIYF,TGTGCCAGCAGCATGATGGTCACAGCTGGAAACACCATATATTTT
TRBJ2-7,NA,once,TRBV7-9,CASSSQGTNSYEQYF,TGTGCCAGCAGCTCCCAGGGGACCAACTCCTACGAGCAGTACTTC
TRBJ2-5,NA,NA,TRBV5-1,CASSLGLSASPQETQYF,TGCGCCAGCAGCTTGGGACTATCCGCGTCCCCCCAAGAGACCCAGTACTTC
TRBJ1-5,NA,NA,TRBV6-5,CASSTPGDMNQPQHF,TGTGCCAGCAGTACACCAGGGGACATGAATCAGCCCCAGCATTTT
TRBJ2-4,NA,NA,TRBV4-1,CASSQDQGGSPLAKNIQYF,TGCGCCAGCAGCCAAGATCAAGGCGGATCCCCGCTAGCCAAAAACATTCAGTACTTC
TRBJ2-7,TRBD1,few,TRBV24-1,CATSDSGQTSSYEQYF,TGTGCCACCAGTGATTCGGGACAGACGAGCTCCTACGAGCAGTACTTC
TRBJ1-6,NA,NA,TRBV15,CATSRDRASPLHF,TGTGCCACCAGCAGAGATAGAGCTTCACCCCTCCACTTT
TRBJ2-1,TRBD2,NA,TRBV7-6,CASSSQLALSYNEQFF,TGTGCCAGCAGCTCACAACTAGCGCTCTCCTACAATGAGCAGTTCTTC
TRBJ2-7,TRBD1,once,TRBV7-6,CASSLSWGGQGGYEQYF,TGTGCCAGCAGCTTATCATGGGGAGGACAGGGGGGTTACGAGCAGTACTTC
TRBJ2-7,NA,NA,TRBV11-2,CASSLRSYEQYF,TGTGCCAGCAGCTTACGGAGTTACGAGCAGTACTTC
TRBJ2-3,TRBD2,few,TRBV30,CAWSVSGGPSSVRDTQYF,TGTGCCTGGAGTGTTTCGGGAGGGCCTAGTTCTGTGAGAGATACGCAGTATTTT
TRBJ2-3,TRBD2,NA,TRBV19,CASSSWGLASTDTQYF,TGTGCCAGTAGTAGCTGGGGACTAGCTAGCACAGATACGCAGTATTTT
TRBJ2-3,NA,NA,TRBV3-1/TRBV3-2,CASSQDSRGDTQYF,TGTGCCAGCAGCCAAGATAGCAGGGGAGATACGCAGTATTTT
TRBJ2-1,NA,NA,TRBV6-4,CASSAGRGGYNEQFF,TGTGCCAGCAGTGCGGGCCGAGGAGGGTACAATGAGCAGTTCTTC
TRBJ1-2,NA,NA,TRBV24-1,CATSDEGVGGYTF,TGTGCCACCAGTGATGAAGGGGTTGGTGGCTACACCTTC
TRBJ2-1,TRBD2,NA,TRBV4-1,CASSQLGLAAYNEQFF,TGCGCCAGCAGCCAACTTGGACTAGCGGCCTACAATGAGCAGTTCTTC
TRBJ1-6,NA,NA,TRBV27,CASSKKRGNSPLHF,TGTGCCAGCAGCAAAAAAAGGGGGAATTCACCCCTCCACTTT
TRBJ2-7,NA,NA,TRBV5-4,CASSLAASGEGLVGKQYF,TGTGCCAGCAGCTTGGCTGCTTCGGGTGAGGGACTCGTGGGAAAGCAGTACTTC
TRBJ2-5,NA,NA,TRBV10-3,CAISESPGVGETQYF,TGTGCCATCAGTGAGTCCCCGGGGGTCGGGGAGACCCAGTACTTC
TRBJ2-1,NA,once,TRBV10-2,CASGGVGEQFF,TGCGCCAGCGGAGGGGTGGGTGAGCAGTTCTTC
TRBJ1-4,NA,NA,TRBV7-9,CASSRDIEKLFF,TGTGCCAGCAGCCGGGACATTGAAAAACTGTTTTTT
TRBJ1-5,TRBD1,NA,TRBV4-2,CASSFRGRDNQPQHF,TGTGCCAGCAGCTTTAGGGGGCGCGACAATCAGCCCCAGCATTTT
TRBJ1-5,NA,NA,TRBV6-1,CASSEAGTGLNQPQHF,TGTGCCAGCAGTGAAGCCGGAACAGGGCTCAATCAGCCCCAGCATTTT
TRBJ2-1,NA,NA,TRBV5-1,CASSLDRGNYNEQFF,TGCGCCAGCAGCTTGGATAGGGGTAACTACAATGAGCAGTTCTTC
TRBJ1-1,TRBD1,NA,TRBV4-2,CASSQEDRANTEAFF,TGTGCCAGCAGCCAAGAGGACAGGGCCAACACTGAAGCTTTCTTT
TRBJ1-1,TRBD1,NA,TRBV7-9,CASSLGSAGGWGTEAFF,TGTGCCAGCAGCTTAGGGTCGGCAGGGGGCTGGGGCACTGAAGCTTTCTTT
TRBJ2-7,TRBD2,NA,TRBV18,CASSPPGLGSYEQYF,TGTGCCAGCTCACCACCGGGACTAGGATCCTACGAGCAGTACTTC
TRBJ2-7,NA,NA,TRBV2,CASSEGTEGGLCF,TGTGCCAGCAGTGAAGGGACAGAGGGTGGCCTGTGCTTC
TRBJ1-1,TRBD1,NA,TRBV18,CASSRGQGASEAFF,TGTGCCAGCTCCCGGGGACAGGGGGCTTCTGAAGCTTTCTTT
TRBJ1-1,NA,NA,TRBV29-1,CSVERLLNTEAFF,TGCAGCGTTGAAAGACTGCTTAACACTGAAGCTTTCTTT
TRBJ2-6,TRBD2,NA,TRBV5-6,CASSWRLATGANVLTF,TGTGCCAGCAGCTGGAGACTAGCGACTGGGGCCAACGTCCTGACTTTC
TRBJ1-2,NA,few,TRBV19,CASRGDFPNYGYTF,TGTGCCAGTAGAGGGGACTTCCCGAACTATGGCTACACCTTC
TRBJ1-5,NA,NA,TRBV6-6,CASMDIQGNQPQHF,TGTGCCAGCATGGACATTCAGGGCAATCAGCCCCAGCATTTT
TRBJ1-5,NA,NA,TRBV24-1,CATSAGDFSNQPQHF,TGTGCCACCAGTGCTGGGGACTTTAGCAATCAGCCCCAGCATTTT
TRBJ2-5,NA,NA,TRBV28,CAIPPCRGKETQYF,TGTGCCATCCCTCCCTGCCGGGGGAAAGAGACCCAGTACTTC
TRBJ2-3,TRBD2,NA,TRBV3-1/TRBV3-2,CASRQLAGRADTQYF,TGTGCCAGCAGGCAACTAGCGGGTCGAGCGGATACGCAGTATTTT
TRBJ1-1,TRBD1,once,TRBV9,CASSGTGSGTEAFF,TGTGCCAGCAGTGGGACAGGGTCGGGCACTGAAGCTTTCTTT
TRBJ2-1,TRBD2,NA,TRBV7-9,CASSFGLAVSYNEQFF,TGTGCCAGCAGCTTTGGACTAGCGGTATCCTACAATGAGCAGTTCTTC
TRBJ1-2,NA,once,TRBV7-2,CASSLGIANHGYTF,TGTGCCAGCAGCTTAGGCATAGCTAACCATGGCTACACCTTC
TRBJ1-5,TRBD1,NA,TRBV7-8,CASTSYLAGQGRIGQPQHF,TGTGCCAGCACCTCTTACCTTGCGGGACAGGGTAGGATCGGTCAGCCCCAGCATTTT
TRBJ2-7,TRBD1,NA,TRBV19,CASSRTGTGGYEQYF,TGTGCCAGTAGTCGTACCGGGACAGGGGGGTACGAGCAGTACTTC
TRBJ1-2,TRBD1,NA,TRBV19,CASNYRDRGLGGYTF,TGTGCCAGTAATTACCGGGACAGGGGGCTGGGGGGCTACACCTTC